Listed below are T cell receptor beta chains from one sample, sequenced in a study of memory CD4+ T cells and cytomegalovirus serostatus. TCRdb's copy holds only in-frame clones and misses some; the assay was immunoSEQ multiplex PCR. This sample has 55,000 to 65,000 clones, with roughly 87% found just once. Sample: memory CD4+ T cells from blood. The receptors were sampled from an adult in good health and CMV-seronegative. Each CDR3 is given with its conserved first and last residue. D genes are given only for firm matches. The listing skips clone size in some rows; elsewhere it reads once, few, many or a size class.

size	V	J	length	D	DNA	CDR3
-	TRBV10-3	TRBJ1-2	17	TRBD1	TGTGCCATCAGTGGTGCCGGGACAGGGGGCGCTTTTGGGAGCTACACCTTC	CAISGAGTGGAFGSYTF
-	TRBV14	TRBJ1-1	13	-	TGTGCCAGCAGCCAAGACCAGAACACTGAAGCTTTCTTT	CASSQDQNTEAFF
-	TRBV15	TRBJ1-2	14	TRBD1	TGTGCCACCAGGACAGGGGGCGGAAGATATGGCTACACCTTC	CATRTGGGRYGYTF
-	TRBV29-1	TRBJ1-1	13	TRBD1	TGCAGCGCCAGGACAGGGGGCGTCACTGAAGCTTTCTTT	CSARTGGVTEAFF
-	TRBV6-5	TRBJ2-2	15	-	TGTGCCAGCAGTCCGGACAGTGCGAACACCGGGGAGCTGTTTTTT	CASSPDSANTGELFF
-	TRBV4-2	TRBJ2-5	14	TRBD2	TGTGCCAGCAGTTCCAGCGGGGGCGGAGAGACCCAGTACTTC	CASSSSGGGETQYF
-	TRBV6-1	TRBJ2-5	12	-	TGTGCCAGCAGCGAGGATAAAGAGACCCAGTACTTC	CASSEDKETQYF
-	TRBV5-4	TRBJ1-1	13	-	TGTGCCAGCAGGGGGGACTGGAACACTGAAGCTTTCTTT	CASRGDWNTEAFF
-	TRBV6-5	TRBJ1-6	15	-	TGTGCCAGCAGTAACTACGACACCTTTAATTCACCCCTCCACTTT	CASSNYDTFNSPLHF
-	TRBV9	TRBJ2-3	15	-	TGTGCCAGCAGCGTCCGGGGCCTATCAACAGATACGCAGTATTTT	CASSVRGLSTDTQYF
-	TRBV27	TRBJ2-3	14	-	TGTGCCAGCAGTTTAAGTGGGGGCGCAGATACGCAGTATTTT	CASSLSGGADTQYF
medium-sized	TRBV19	TRBJ1-2	14	-	TGTGCCAGTAGTGAATCGGGGAGCAACTATGGCTACACCTTC	CASSESGSNYGYTF
-	TRBV7-8	TRBJ2-5	16	TRBD1	TGTGCCAGCAATATCTTCCGGGACAGGAGGGGAGAGACCCAGTACTTC	CASNIFRDRRGETQYF
-	TRBV5-1	TRBJ1-5	13	-	TGCGCCAGCAGCTTTGATAGCAATCAGCCCCAGCATTTT	CASSFDSNQPQHF
-	TRBV18	TRBJ1-3	16	TRBD1	TGTGCCAGCCACGCGCAGGGACAGGGAACAGGAAACACCATATATTTT	CASHAQGQGTGNTIYF
-	TRBV10-3	TRBJ1-3	13	-	TGTGCCACCGGGACTTTCTCTGGAAACACCATATATTTT	CATGTFSGNTIYF
-	TRBV30	TRBJ1-2	14	-	TGTGCCTGGAGTCCGAACATTTTTTTCTATGGCTACACCTTC	CAWSPNIFFYGYTF
-	TRBV4-1	TRBJ1-5	14	-	TGCGCCAGCAGCCCCCGACGAGGGCAAGAGCCCCAGCATTTT	CASSPRRGQEPQHF
-	TRBV18	TRBJ2-5	13	-	TGTGCCAGCTCACCGACCCCTCGGGAGACCCAGTACTTC	CASSPTPRETQYF
-	TRBV6-5	TRBJ1-1	15	TRBD1	TGTGCCAGCCGAAGAAAGACAGGGGCGGACACTGAAGCTTTCTTT	CASRRKTGADTEAFF
-	TRBV15	TRBJ2-1	19	TRBD2	TGTGCCACCAGCAGAGAACGGCTAGCGGGCCTCAGCTCCTACAATGAGCAGTTCTTC	CATSRERLAGLSSYNEQFF
-	TRBV10-3	TRBJ2-1	16	-	TGTGCCATCAGGACCGGCGGCAGCGGGTCTGACAATGAGCAGTTCTTC	CAIRTGGSGSDNEQFF
-	TRBV2	TRBJ2-3	14	-	TGTGCCAGCAGTGAGGCTCTAGCGACAGATACGCAGTATTTT	CASSEALATDTQYF
-	TRBV6-1	TRBJ1-1	14	TRBD1	TGTGCCAGCAGTCTATACAGGGGTGAGACTGAAGCTTTCTTT	CASSLYRGETEAFF
-	TRBV15	TRBJ1-6	15	-	TGTGCCACCAGCAGAGTGGCCGGGGGGTATTCACCCCTCCACTTT	CATSRVAGGYSPLHF
-	TRBV28	TRBJ2-7	14	-	TGTGCCAGCAGCCCCGCGAGGGGCTCCTACGAGCAGTACTTC	CASSPARGSYEQYF
few	TRBV7-3	TRBJ2-3	17	TRBD1	TGTGCCAGCAGCGGACACGACAGGGGCTTGAGCACAGATACGCAGTATTTT	CASSGHDRGLSTDTQYF
-	TRBV6-1	TRBJ1-2	13	TRBD1	TGTGCCAGCAACAAACAGGGGGGGTATGGCTACACCTTC	CASNKQGGYGYTF